These 22 T cell receptor beta chains came from one sample sequenced in a study of T cell repertoires in cytomegalovirus infection. MiXCR was run by TCRdb on the reads, yielding one entry per CDR3 protein. The sample shows over 100,000 distinct CDR3 sequences, around 28% of them seen only once. Their cognate antigens are unknown. Material: CD8+ T cells from cultured PBMCs, obtained from culture after CMV antigen stimulation. The receptor source for this set is a human donor in good health (CMV status not recorded). Some clones in this sample may be carry-over from other donors' samples.

This clonotype was counted many times. This rearrangement joins TRBV7-2 to TRBJ1-1, with D uncertain. Germline-derived CDR1 and CDR2 are SGHTA and FQGNSA. The CDR3 totals 14 residues. V shed 5 bases and J shed 1 base, with 11 bases lying between them. The CDR3 DNA sequence: TGTGCCAGCAGCCCGGGGTTGGGGAACACTGAAGCTTTCTTT. This codes for CASSPGLGNTEAFF.

This clonotype was seen a few times. J is TRBJ1-1 and V is TRBV7-9; D remains ambiguous. Germline values: CDR1 SEHNR, CDR2 FQNEAQ (reference sequence). Trimming pared 4 bases from V and 7 bases from J, leaving 10 bases between. The CDR3 extends over 12 amino acids. DNA for the CDR3: TGTGCCAGCAGCTGGAGGGTGAATGAAGCTTTCTTT. Translating it yields CASSWRVNEAFF.

This clonotype was counted a few times. The chain employs TRBV6-5 and TRBJ2-1, with 9 positions matching TRBD2. This CDR3 region has 17 residues. V shed 2 bases and J 0 bases; nucleotides not matched to a gene: 5. From germline, CDR1 is MNHEY and CDR2 SVGAGI. This CDR3 is CASSYGTSFPSYNEQFF. In DNA form, the CDR3 reads TGTGCCAGCAGTTACGGGACTAGCTTCCCCTCCTACAATGAGCAGTTCTTC.

This clonotype has just a few counts. The J gene is TRBJ2-7, the V gene TRBV6-1; 11 nucleotides line up with TRBD2. J was trimmed by 6 bases and V by 5 bases; bases with no gene match: 6. CDR1 and CDR2 (germline): MNHNS, SASEGT. CDR3 size: 14 residues. CDR3 sequence (DNA): TGTGCCAGCAGTCTACTAGCGGGGGCTAGCGAGCAGTACTTC. This encodes CASSLLAGASEQYF.

This clonotype was counted a few times. J is TRBJ1-2 and V is TRBV28; maybe TRBD1 (6 bases). V lost 3 bases to trimming and J lost 5 bases, with 16 bases between them. CDR1 and CDR2 (germline): MDHEN, SYDVKM. This CDR3 spans 15 amino acids. The CDR3 spells CASSFWDTGLYGYTF. As DNA, the CDR3 is TGTGCCAGCAGTTTCTGGGACACAGGCTTATATGGCTACACCTTC.

There are many counts of this clonotype. The rearrangement uses TRBV7-8 and TRBJ1-1; D is undetermined. With 5 bases removed from V and 1 base from J, the gap between germline ends came to 11 bases. Germline values: CDR1 SGHVS, CDR2 FQNEAQ. This CDR3 spans 14 amino acids. As DNA, the CDR3 is TGTGCCAGCAGCCCGGTGGCGGGGAACACTGAAGCTTTCTTT. This sequence encodes CASSPVAGNTEAFF.

At least ten counts were recorded for this clonotype. The gene calls are TRBV7-3 and TRBJ2-3; the D gene is possibly TRBD2 (6 bases). V dropped 5 bases and J dropped 0 bases, with 18 bases sitting between them. This CDR3 is 17 amino acids long. Germline assignment: CDR1 SGHTA and CDR2 FQGTGA. The CDR3 coding sequence is TGTGCCAGCAGCCCCCGTCGGGAGACAGACAGCACAGATACGCAGTATTTT. Translated: CASSPRRETDSTDTQYF.

The gene calls are TRBV2 and TRBJ2-6, with D possibly matching TRBD2 (5 bases). Germline V gene sequence: CDR1 SNHLY, CDR2 FYNNEI. The V and J ends lost 7 bases and 0 bases respectively, with 7 bases between them. The CDR3 is 14 residues long. In DNA form, the CDR3 reads TGTGCCAGCACCGGGGACTCTGGGGCCAACGTCCTGACTTTC. This sequence encodes CASTGDSGANVLTF.

CDR3 nucleotides: TGTGCCTCTCAGTCGCGGGGCGCCGAGCAGTACTTC. Translating it yields CASQSRGAEQYF. The rearrangement uses TRBV7-4 and TRBJ2-7; the D gene is possibly TRBD2 (6 bases). Germline V gene sequence: CDR1 SGHVT, CDR2 SQSDAQ. There are 12 residues in the CDR3. V lost 11 bases and J 6 bases, leaving 17 bases between the germline ends.

V gene TRBV27 combines with J gene TRBJ2-2; the D call may be TRBD1 or TRBD2 (7 bases each). CDR3 length: 17 amino acids. The ends were cut back, 1 base at V and 4 bases at J, with 16 bases in the middle. Looked up from germline, CDR1 is MNHEY and CDR2 is SMNVEV (reference sequence). Here the CDR3 reads CASSLWSGGVVTGELFF. For the CDR3, the DNA is TGTGCCAGCAGTTTATGGTCAGGGGGGGTGGTCACCGGGGAGCTGTTTTTT.

This chain connects TRBV28 to TRBJ2-7; D gene unclear. The CDR3 spans 15 residues. Trimming shortened V by 5 bases and J by 3 bases, and 17 bases separated the two germline ends. Germline CDR1 reads MDHEN; CDR2 reads SYDVKM. Here the CDR3 reads CASSLSTLGFYEQYF. CDR3 nucleotide sequence: TGTGCCAGCAGTCTTTCGACCCTTGGGTTCTACGAGCAGTACTTC.

The V and J genes are TRBV27 and TRBJ1-1, with TRBD1 matching 9 bases. J gave up 5 bases and V 3 bases, and 4 bases lay outside the gene matches. Looked up from germline, CDR1 is MNHEY and CDR2 is SMNVEV (reference sequence). This CDR3 region has 14 residues. The CDR3 bases are TGTGCCAGCAGTTTGGACAGGGGACAGACTGAAGCTTTCTTT. It encodes CASSLDRGQTEAFF.

The gene calls are TRBV29-1 and TRBJ2-1; unclear D gene. Germline V gene lookup returns CDR1 SQVTM and CDR2 ANQGSEA. The V end was cut by 5 bases, the J end by 6 bases, with 11 bases between. The CDR3 is made up of 12 amino acids. CDR3 DNA: TGCAGCGTTCCAACGCCTCCCAATGAGCAGTTCTTC. This codes for CSVPTPPNEQFF.

V gene TRBV6-5 combines with J gene TRBJ2-2, with D unclear. CDR1 is MNHEY and CDR2 is SVGAGI in the germline V gene. CDR3 size: 13 residues. V gave up 2 bases and J gave up 2 bases, with 3 bases separating them. This CDR3 reads CASSYINTGELFF. Here the CDR3 DNA reads TGTGCCAGCAGTTACATAAACACCGGGGAGCTGTTTTTT.

In its sample, this clonotype was seen a few times. In DNA form, the CDR3 reads TGTGCCAGCCATAACGGATTAGGGCACCGCCTATCCTCCTACAATGAGCAGTTCTTC. Amino acids: CASHNGLGHRLSSYNEQFF. This chain links TRBV7-9 with TRBJ2-1; no clear D gene. This CDR3 is built from 19 residues. With 8 bases removed from V and 0 bases from J, the gap between germline ends came to 26 bases. The germline V gene has CDR1 SEHNR and CDR2 FQNEAQ (reference sequence).

V is TRBV7-8 and J is TRBJ2-7, with 11 bases matching TRBD1. The CDR3 contains 16 residues. Germline lookup yields CDR1 SGHVS and CDR2 FQNEAQ. V was clipped by 5 bases and J by 3 bases; unmatched bases: 9. The CDR3 sequence is CASSKDPGQGGYEQYF. The DNA of the CDR3 is TGTGCCAGCAGCAAAGACCCGGGACAGGGGGGCTACGAGCAGTACTTC.

This clonotype has a handful of counts. The V call is TRBV7-9, the J call TRBJ1-4; TRBD1 matches at 10 bases. The CDR3 is 15 amino acids. The germline V gene has CDR1 SEHNR and CDR2 FQNEAQ (reference sequence). V shed 5 bases, J shed 5 bases, and the junction held 5 bases outside the gene matches. The DNA for the CDR3 is TGTGCCAGCAGCCCGGGACAGGGGATGAATGAAAAACTGTTTTTT. This translates into CASSPGQGMNEKLFF.

This clonotype was observed a handful of times. The J gene is TRBJ2-3, the V gene TRBV7-3; TRBD2 matches at 8 bases. The CDR3 consists of 16 residues. The V gene end was trimmed by 2 bases and the J gene end by 2 bases; junction bases not matched to a gene: 6. Germline lookup yields CDR1 SGHTA and CDR2 FQGTGA. The CDR3 protein is CASSLVPGGDTDTQYF. CDR3 DNA sequence: TGTGCCAGCAGCTTAGTCCCGGGGGGGGACACAGATACGCAGTATTTT.

The J gene is TRBJ1-2, the V gene TRBV7-9; 11 bases align to TRBD1. V lost 5 bases, J lost 7 bases, and 6 bases stayed unmatched. The CDR3 runs 14 residues. Germline-derived CDR1 and CDR2 are SEHNR and FQNEAQ (reference sequence). The CDR3 sequence is CASSLGQGAGGYTF. The CDR3 DNA reads TGTGCCAGCAGCCTTGGACAGGGGGCTGGTGGCTACACCTTC. The full variable domain, with the rest looked up from reference TRBV7-9 and TRBJ1-2, is DTGVSQNPRHKITKRGQNVTFRCDPISEHNRLYWYRQTLGQGPEFLTYFQNEAQLEKSRLLSDRFSAERPKGSFSTLEIQRTEQGDSAMYLCASSLGQGAGGYTFGSGTRLTVV.

The chain employs TRBV15 and TRBJ1-1; D ambiguous. V was clipped by 5 bases and J by 2 bases, with 15 bases between them. Germline V CDR1 and CDR2: LNHNV, YYDKDF (reference sequence). This CDR3 region has 15 residues. The CDR3 bases are TGTGCCACCAGCCATTTGGGTAGCCTAAACACTGAAGCTTTCTTT. It codes for CATSHLGSLNTEAFF.

This clonotype was counted a few times. The chain carries TRBV3-1 and TRBJ2-3; 7 bases line up with TRBD1. The CDR3 has 15 amino acids. V trimming: 5 bases; J trimming: 6 bases; junction bases outside the gene matches: 11. CDR1 and CDR2 (germline): LGHDT, YNNKEL (reference sequence). CDR3 sequence (DNA): TGTGCCAGCAGCGTCGTAGGGGGCGCATTCGATACGCAGTATTTT. Translating it yields CASSVVGGAFDTQYF.

Only a few counts were recorded for this clonotype. The rearrangement uses TRBV7-2 and TRBJ2-3; D not resolved. The germline CDR1 and CDR2 sequences are SGHTA and FQGNSA. The length of the CDR3 is 14 residues. Trimming removed 5 bases at V and 6 bases at J, with 15 bases between. CDR3 bases: TGTGCCAGCAGCCGGTGGAAGGCCGGGGATACGCAGTATTTT. It is translated as CASSRWKAGDTQYF.